This is a list of T cell receptor beta chains from one sample in a study of blood T cell repertoires in COVID-19. Using immunoSEQ multiplex PCR, the repertoire was profiled, and TCRdb retains in-frame clones only, with some absent. This sample has around 23,000 clones, with around nine tenths found just once. The sample was peripheral blood. These receptors were obtained from a man in his fifties or sixties with active COVID-19. Each CDR3 is given with its conserved first and last residue. The D gene is left open where the match is weak. Not all rows give a size; the values are once, few, many and, for expanded clones, a class.

v_call	d_call	clone_size	j_call	cdr3_length	cdr3_nt	cdr3_aa
TRBV10-3	TRBD2	.	TRBJ2-2	12	TGTGCCACGGCGGGGGGTGCCGGGGAGCTGTTTTTT	CATAGGAGELFF
TRBV18	TRBD1	.	TRBJ2-7	15	TGTGCCAGCTCACTTTCAGGGACAGGGCTGAGCGAGCAGTACTTC	CASSLSGTGLSEQYF
TRBV18	.	.	TRBJ2-5	13	TGTGCCAGCTCACCCGACATTCAAGAGACCCAGTACTTC	CASSPDIQETQYF
TRBV6-5	.	.	TRBJ1-2	14	TGTGCCAGCAGTAGGGGGGGAATCCCCTATGGCTACACCTTC	CASSRGGIPYGYTF
TRBV30	.	.	TRBJ2-3	12	TGTGCCTGGAGTGCTTCGTCCGATACGCAGTATTTT	CAWSASSDTQYF
TRBV5-1	.	.	TRBJ2-5	14	TGCGCCAGCAGCTTGGTTGGAGACCAAGAGACCCAGTACTTC	CASSLVGDQETQYF
TRBV2	.	.	TRBJ1-2	12	TGTGCCAGCAGTGAAGGGACAAGCGGCTACACCTTC	CASSEGTSGYTF
TRBV30	TRBD1	.	TRBJ2-1	14	TGTGCCTGGAGGGAGCCTGACAGGGACAATGAGCAGTTCTTC	CAWREPDRDNEQFF
TRBV7-2	.	.	TRBJ2-5	18	TGTGCCAGCAGCCTCCTCTTTGCGGGCAGGATGGATGAAGAGACCCAGTACTTC	CASSLLFAGRMDEETQYF
TRBV5-6	TRBD1	.	TRBJ1-4	16	TGTGCCAGCAGCCCCCGGGACAGGACGAAGAATGAAAAACTGTTTTTT	CASSPRDRTKNEKLFF
TRBV25-1	.	once	TRBJ2-7	14	TGTGCCAGCAGTGACGCCACTTGGAGGGACGAGCAGTACTTC	CASSDATWRDEQYF
TRBV24-1	TRBD1	.	TRBJ2-7	16	TGTGCCACCAGTGATCTCAGGGGGTACCAGGGTTGCGAGCAGTACTTC	CATSDLRGYQGCEQYF
TRBV10-2	TRBD1	.	TRBJ2-7	14	TGCGCCAGCAGTGAGTCGGACAGGCTAGGCGAGCAGTACTTC	CASSESDRLGEQYF
TRBV5-4	TRBD2	.	TRBJ2-7	16	TGTGCCAGCAGCTTAGGACTAGCCCGAAACTCTGCCGAGCAGTACTTC	CASSLGLARNSAEQYF
TRBV5-1	.	.	TRBJ2-1	15	TGCGCCAGCAGCGAGGGGGGGCGGTCCTACAATGAGCAGTTCTTC	CASSEGGRSYNEQFF
TRBV4-3	.	.	TRBJ1-5	15	TGCGCCAGCAGCCAGTCGCAGGGAAGCTATCAGCCCCAGCATTTT	CASSQSQGSYQPQHF
TRBV28	TRBD1	few	TRBJ2-7	16	TGTGCCAGCAGTTTCCCACCGCGGACAGGAACCTACGAGCAGTACTTC	CASSFPPRTGTYEQYF
TRBV4-1	.	.	TRBJ2-7	14	TGCGCCAGCAGCCAAGCAGGTGCTGGCTACGAGCAGTACTTC	CASSQAGAGYEQYF
TRBV7-2	TRBD1	.	TRBJ1-6	15	TGTGCCAGCAGCTTAGTAGGGGACAGGGTTTCACCCCTCCACTTT	CASSLVGDRVSPLHF
TRBV7-9	TRBD1	few	TRBJ1-1	15	TGTGCCAGCAGCTCAATGACAGGGGGAGGCACTGAAGCTTTCTTT	CASSSMTGGGTEAFF
TRBV30	TRBD2	once	TRBJ2-1	16	TGTGCCTGGAGTGTATCCTGGCGGGAGGGATACAATGAGCAGTTCTTC	CAWSVSWREGYNEQFF
TRBV18	TRBD1	.	TRBJ1-2	15	TGTGCCAGCTCACCCGGCGAGACAGGGATCTATGGCTACACCTTC	CASSPGETGIYGYTF
TRBV29-1	TRBD1	.	TRBJ1-1	13	TGCAGCGTTGATCCACAGGGGCTCACTGAAGCTTTCTTT	CSVDPQGLTEAFF
TRBV13	.	.	TRBJ2-2	15	TGTGCCAGCAGCTGGACTGGCCCGAGCACCGGGGAGCTGTTTTTT	CASSWTGPSTGELFF
TRBV5-1	.	few	TRBJ1-2	12	TGCGCCAGCAGCCCGGACACTTATGGCTACACCTTC	CASSPDTYGYTF
TRBV6-5	.	.	TRBJ1-1	15	TGTGCCAGCAGTTACTCGGGGGGGCGGAACACTGAAGCTTTCTTT	CASSYSGGRNTEAFF
TRBV28	TRBD1	.	TRBJ1-5	13	TGTGCCAGCATGGACAGGGGGGGTCAGCCCCAGCATTTT	CASMDRGGQPQHF
TRBV7-9	TRBD2	medium-sized	TRBJ2-2	17	TGTGCCAGCAGCCCTAGGTGGCTAGCGGGAGGCACCGGGGAGCTGTTTTTT	CASSPRWLAGGTGELFF
TRBV7-2	TRBD1	.	TRBJ2-3	18	TGTGCCAGCAGCTTTAGCCGTGCCCCGGACAGGGAACACGATACGCAGTATTTT	CASSFSRAPDREHDTQYF
TRBV28	TRBD1	few	TRBJ1-4	19	TGTGCCAGCAGTTTAACTGAGGGACAGAGATTTCCAACTAATGAAAAACTGTTTTTT	CASSLTEGQRFPTNEKLFF
TRBV3-1/TRBV3-2	TRBD1	.	TRBJ1-5	15	TGTGCCAGCAGCCAAGGGACAGGGAACAATCAGCCCCAGCATTTT	CASSQGTGNNQPQHF
TRBV7-8	TRBD2	.	TRBJ2-7	15	TGTGCCAGCAGCTTACGGCGGGAGAGCTCCTACGAGCAGTACTTC	CASSLRRESSYEQYF
TRBV4-3	.	once	TRBJ2-3	15	TGCGCCAGCAGCCGGGGACTTCCTAGCACAGATACGCAGTATTTT	CASSRGLPSTDTQYF
TRBV2	TRBD2	.	TRBJ2-1	16	TGTGCCAGCAGCGATACCGGGACTAGCGGGACGAATGAGCAGTTCTTC	CASSDTGTSGTNEQFF
TRBV14	.	.	TRBJ1-1	18	TGTGCCAGCAGCCAAAAAGCTGGAGGAGGGTTACCCATTACTGAAGCTTTCTTT	CASSQKAGGGLPITEAFF
TRBV5-4	TRBD1	.	TRBJ1-2	16	TGTGCCAGCAGCAGCATTCAGGGGGCTGTATCCTATGGCTACACCTTC	CASSSIQGAVSYGYTF
TRBV6-5	.	.	TRBJ1-4	13	TGTGCCAGCAGTTACGGAGCAAATGAAAAACTGTTTTTT	CASSYGANEKLFF
TRBV5-1	TRBD2	.	TRBJ2-3	17	TGCGCCAGCAGCTCCGCGAGGGCGGGAGGGACCACAGATACGCAGTATTTT	CASSSARAGGTTDTQYF
TRBV6-5	.	.	TRBJ1-2	14	TGTGCCAGCAGTTACCCAGGGTTGGGCTATGGCTACACCTTC	CASSYPGLGYGYTF
TRBV28	.	.	TRBJ1-2	12	TGTGCCAGCAGGCAGGGGATCTATGGCTACACCTTC	CASRQGIYGYTF
TRBV5-4	TRBD1	.	TRBJ2-5	14	TGTGCCAGCAGCGAGGGACAGGGGGCAGAGACCCAGTACTTC	CASSEGQGAETQYF
TRBV2	TRBD2	once	TRBJ2-7	14	TGTGCCAGCAAAGGGACTAGCGGTGGCTTGGAGCAGTACTTC	CASKGTSGGLEQYF
TRBV6-6	TRBD1	.	TRBJ1-2	14	TGTGCCAGCAGGTGGACAGGCACCTGGGATGGCTACACCTTC	CASRWTGTWDGYTF
TRBV10-3	.	.	TRBJ2-2	13	TGTGCCGTCGGGACAACCAACACCGGGGAGCTGTTTTTT	CAVGTTNTGELFF
TRBV7-2	TRBD1	.	TRBJ2-3	16	TGTGCCAGCAGCCTAGGGGACAGGGGAGGGGCAGATACGCAGTATTTT	CASSLGDRGGADTQYF
TRBV7-3	TRBD2	.	TRBJ2-7	15	TGTGCCAGCAGCACTTCTAGCGGGGGGGCTTACGAGCAGTACTTC	CASSTSSGGAYEQYF
TRBV19	.	.	TRBJ2-2	14	TGTGCCAGTAGCCTGGGGAGTCCCGCCGGGGAGCTGTTTTTT	CASSLGSPAGELFF
TRBV28	.	.	TRBJ2-2	10	TGTGCCACCCCCACTAGGGAGCTGTTTTTT	CATPTRELFF
TRBV4-3	.	.	TRBJ2-1	14	TGCGCCAGCAGCCAAGAGGGGGGAAACAATGAGCAGTTCTTC	CASSQEGGNNEQFF
TRBV9	TRBD2	.	TRBJ2-7	14	TGTGCCAGCAGCCCGAGGACTAGCGACTACGAGCAGTACTTC	CASSPRTSDYEQYF
TRBV11-3	.	.	TRBJ2-3	14	TGTGCCAGCAGCTTAACAGCAAGCACAGATACGCAGTATTTT	CASSLTASTDTQYF
TRBV7-2	.	.	TRBJ1-6	13	TGTGCCAGCAGCTTAGTCGTCAATTCACCCCTCCACTTT	CASSLVVNSPLHF
TRBV5-1	TRBD1	.	TRBJ2-2	14	TGCGCCAGCAGCTTATCGGGACAGCGAGGGGAGCTGTTTTTT	CASSLSGQRGELFF
TRBV7-9	TRBD2	.	TRBJ2-5	15	TGTGCCAGCAGCTTCGGAGCGGGGTACCAAGAGACCCAGTACTTC	CASSFGAGYQETQYF